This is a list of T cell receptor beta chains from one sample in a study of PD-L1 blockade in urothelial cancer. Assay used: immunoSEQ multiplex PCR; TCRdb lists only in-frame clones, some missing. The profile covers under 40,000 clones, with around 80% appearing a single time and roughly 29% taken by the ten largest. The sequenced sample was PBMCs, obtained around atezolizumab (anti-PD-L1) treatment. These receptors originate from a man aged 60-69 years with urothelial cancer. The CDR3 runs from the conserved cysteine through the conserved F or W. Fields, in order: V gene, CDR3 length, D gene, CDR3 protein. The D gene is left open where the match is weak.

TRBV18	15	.	CASSPKEGWAGELFF
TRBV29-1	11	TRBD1	CSAGTGDEAFF
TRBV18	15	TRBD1	CASSPLGQGRNEQYF
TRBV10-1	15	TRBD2	CASSESPWRGETQYF
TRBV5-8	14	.	CASSLGHLQETQYF
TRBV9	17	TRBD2	CASSVFSGSMSTDTQYF
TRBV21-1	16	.	CASSNAGTGVTQPQHF
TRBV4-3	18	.	CASSQDPAGSIFNYGYTF
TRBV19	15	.	CATMTQEGRAGKLFF
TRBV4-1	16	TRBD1	CASSPGDSVMSDTQYF
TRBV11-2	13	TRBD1	CASSIRDRETQYF
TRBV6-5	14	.	CASSTGSTNTEAFF
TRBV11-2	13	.	CASSLLARYEQYF
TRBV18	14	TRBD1	CASSPLGTETIQYF
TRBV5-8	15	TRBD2	CASSSAGGPGETQYF
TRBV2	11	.	CASSEARGGTF
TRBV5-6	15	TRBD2	CASSLELAGFHEQFF
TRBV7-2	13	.	CASGGARSYEQYF
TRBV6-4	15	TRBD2	CASRGLAGNTGELFF
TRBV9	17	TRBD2	CASSGTSGRAVTDTQYF
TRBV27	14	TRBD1	CASSIRQGAYEQYF
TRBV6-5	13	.	CASSYDSNTEAFF
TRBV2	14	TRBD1	CASSLGGNTGELFF
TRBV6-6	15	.	CASSYSSSGSTEAFF
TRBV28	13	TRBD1	CASSKGQPYEQYF
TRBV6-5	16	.	CASSYSSQGNNSPLHF
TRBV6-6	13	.	CASSRQPNTEAFF
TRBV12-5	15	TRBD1	CASGLAGQVNTEAFF
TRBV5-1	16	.	CASSFAVQAGANVLTF
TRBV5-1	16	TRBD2	CASSLGLAGVVETQYF
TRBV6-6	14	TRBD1	CASSYGTDNYGYTF
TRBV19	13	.	CASRGDRVYGYTF
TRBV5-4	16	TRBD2	CASSDGTSGFTGELFF
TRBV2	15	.	CASSELGQMNTEAFF
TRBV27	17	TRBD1	CASRGQGVSSYNSPLHF
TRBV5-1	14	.	CASSFSESTDTQYF
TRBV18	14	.	CASSPPSVQETQYF
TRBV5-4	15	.	CASSLYQGANTEAFF
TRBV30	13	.	CAWSVGSTRGYTF
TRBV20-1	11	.	CSAPADYGYTF
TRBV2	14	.	CASSVDRPQEAQYF
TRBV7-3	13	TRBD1	CASSPKGGGIQYF
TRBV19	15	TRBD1	CASSTGQGVSDEQFF
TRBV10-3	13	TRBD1	CAISVTGGVAQYF
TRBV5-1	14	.	CASSLDRGNYGYTF
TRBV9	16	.	CASSVGSGKAKNIQYF
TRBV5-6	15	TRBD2	CASSLGTSGFYEQYF
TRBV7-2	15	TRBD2	CASSLSLAVQETQYF
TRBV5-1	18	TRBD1	CASSLKQGPRSGANVLTF
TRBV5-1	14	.	CASSDSGLSVEQYF